A selection of T cell receptor beta chains follows, all from one sample in a study of Ad26.COV2.S vaccination and SARS-CoV-2 variants. Repertoires were generated with immunoSEQ multiplex PCR, while TCRdb's copy carries only in-frame clones and drops some. The sample lists about half a million clones, roughly nine tenths occurring once. This specimen was peripheral blood, taken in a trial of Ad26.COV2.S vaccine versus placebo. The receptors stem from a person between 18 and 65 years old who received the Ad26.COV2.S COVID-19 vaccine or a placebo. Both conserved end residues are part of each CDR3. The order of the fields is V gene, clone size, J gene, D gene, CDR3 DNA, CDR3 protein. The D gene is left open where the match is weak. Only some rows state a clone size, as once, few, many or a class for expanded clones.

TRBV6-5,.,TRBJ1-5,.,TGTGCCAGCAGCTTCGACGGGAATCAGCCCCAGCATTTT,CASSFDGNQPQHF
TRBV5-1,.,TRBJ1-2,.,TGCGCCAGCAGCTTGGCGTCCGGTTGGGAGGATGGCTACACCTTC,CASSLASGWEDGYTF
TRBV18,.,TRBJ1-3,.,TGTGCCAGCTCACCCCTAATGGGGACAACAAATGGAAACACCATATATTTT,CASSPLMGTTNGNTIYF
TRBV18,.,TRBJ2-7,.,TGTGCCAGCTCACTCAGGCGGAGCTCCTACGAGCAGTACTTC,CASSLRRSSYEQYF
TRBV6-2/TRBV6-3,.,TRBJ1-5,.,TGTGCCAGCAGTTTCGCTGGGGGGGTCAATCAGCCCCAGCATTTT,CASSFAGGVNQPQHF
TRBV9,.,TRBJ2-7,.,TGTGCCAGCAGCGTAGCTACGAGCTCCTACGAGCAGTACTTC,CASSVATSSYEQYF
TRBV7-2,.,TRBJ1-5,.,TGTGCCAGCAGCAAAAGGGTGGGCAATCAGCCCCAGCATTTT,CASSKRVGNQPQHF
TRBV19,.,TRBJ2-7,TRBD2,TGTGCCAGTTCCGGGACTACCTACGAGCAGTACTTC,CASSGTTYEQYF
TRBV30,.,TRBJ1-1,.,TGTGCCTCCGGAGGGATAGGGAAAGCTTTCTTT,CASGGIGKAFF
TRBV18,.,TRBJ2-7,TRBD2,TGTGCCAGCTCACCACCGGGACTAACCTACGAGCAGTACTTC,CASSPPGLTYEQYF
TRBV29-1,.,TRBJ2-7,TRBD1,TGCAGCGTGAGACCTGGACAGGGGAGGAACGAGCAGTACTTC,CSVRPGQGRNEQYF
TRBV19,once,TRBJ2-7,.,TGTGCCAGTAGCCAAGGGCGATCCTACGAGCAGTACTTC,CASSQGRSYEQYF
TRBV6-5,.,TRBJ2-1,.,TGTGCCAGCAGTCCCGGGACACGGAACAATGAGCAGTTCTTC,CASSPGTRNNEQFF
TRBV6-4,.,TRBJ2-3,.,TGTGCCAGCAGTGCCGGGGGCCCAGATACGCAGTATTTT,CASSAGGPDTQYF
TRBV19,.,TRBJ2-1,.,TGTGCCAGTAGTATGCGGGGGACACCTTTGGATGAGCAGTTCTTC,CASSMRGTPLDEQFF
TRBV7-9,few,TRBJ1-2,.,TGTGCCAGCAGCTTATCATACGGCAGATATGGCTACACCTTC,CASSLSYGRYGYTF
TRBV28,few,TRBJ1-5,.,TGTGCCAGCAGCACGGGGGGTCGCTTGGGGCCCCAGCATTTT,CASSTGGRLGPQHF
TRBV6-1,.,TRBJ2-7,.,TGTGCCAGCAGTGAAAATACTTGGGGGCCCTACGAGCAGTACTTC,CASSENTWGPYEQYF
TRBV27,.,TRBJ2-7,TRBD1,TGTGCCAGCAGTCCGGACAGGGGCTATTTCTACGAGCAGTACTTC,CASSPDRGYFYEQYF
TRBV7-6,.,TRBJ2-2,TRBD1,TGTGCCAGCAGCGTAAGATCAACAGGGGGCAGGGCCGGGGAGCTGTTTTTT,CASSVRSTGGRAGELFF